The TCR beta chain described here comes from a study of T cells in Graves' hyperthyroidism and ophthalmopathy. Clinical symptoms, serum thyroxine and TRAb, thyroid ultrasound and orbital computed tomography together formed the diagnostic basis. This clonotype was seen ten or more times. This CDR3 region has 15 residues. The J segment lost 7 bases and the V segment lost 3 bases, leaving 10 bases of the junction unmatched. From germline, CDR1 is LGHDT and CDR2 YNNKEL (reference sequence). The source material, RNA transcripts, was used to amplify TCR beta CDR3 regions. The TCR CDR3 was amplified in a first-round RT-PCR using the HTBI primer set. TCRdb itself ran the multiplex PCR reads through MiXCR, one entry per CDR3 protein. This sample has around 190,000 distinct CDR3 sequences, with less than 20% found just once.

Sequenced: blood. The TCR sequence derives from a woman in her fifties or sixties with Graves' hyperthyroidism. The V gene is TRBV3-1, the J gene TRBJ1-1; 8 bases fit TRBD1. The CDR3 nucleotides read TGTGCCAGCAGCCAGGTCGGACAGGGAACGGGTGAAGCTTTCTTT. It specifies CASSQVGQGTGEAFF.